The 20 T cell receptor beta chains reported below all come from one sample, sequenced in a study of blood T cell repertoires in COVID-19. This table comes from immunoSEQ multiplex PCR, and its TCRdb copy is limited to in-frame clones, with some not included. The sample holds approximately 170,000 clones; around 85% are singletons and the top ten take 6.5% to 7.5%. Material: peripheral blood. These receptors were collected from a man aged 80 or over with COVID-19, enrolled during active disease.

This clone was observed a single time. The CDR3 protein is CASGGTAKVAGNTIYF. CDR3 nucleotides: TGTGCCAGCGGAGGGACCGCCAAGGTCGCGGGAAACACCATATATTTT. V and J are TRBV25-1 and TRBJ1-3, with D possibly TRBD1 on 5 matching bases. The V end was cut by 8 bases, the J end by 4 bases, with 21 bases between. The CDR3 has 16 amino acids. CDR1 is MGHDK, CDR2 SYGVNS, per germline.

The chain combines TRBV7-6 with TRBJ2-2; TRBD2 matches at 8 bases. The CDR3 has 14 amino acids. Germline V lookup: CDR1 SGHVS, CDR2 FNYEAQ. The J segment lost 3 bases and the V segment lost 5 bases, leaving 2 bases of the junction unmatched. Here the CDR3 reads CASSVGLDTGELFF. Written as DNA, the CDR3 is TGTGCCAGCAGCGTGGGACTAGACACCGGGGAGCTGTTTTTT.

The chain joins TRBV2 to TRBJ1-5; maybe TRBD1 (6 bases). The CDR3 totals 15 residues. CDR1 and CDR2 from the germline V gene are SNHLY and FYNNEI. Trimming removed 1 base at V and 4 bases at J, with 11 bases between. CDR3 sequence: CASSEGNRVNQPQHF. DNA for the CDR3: TGTGCCAGCAGTGAAGGTAACAGGGTGAATCAGCCCCAGCATTTT.

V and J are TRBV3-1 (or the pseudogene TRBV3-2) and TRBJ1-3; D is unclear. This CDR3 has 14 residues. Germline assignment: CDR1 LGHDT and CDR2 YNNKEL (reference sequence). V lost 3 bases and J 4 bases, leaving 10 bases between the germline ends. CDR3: CASSQRESGNTIYF. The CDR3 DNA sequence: TGTGCCAGCAGCCAGAGAGAGTCCGGAAACACCATATATTTT.

CDR3 region: CASSSGQGLYGYTF. The CDR3 DNA follows: TGTGCCAGCAGTTCCGGACAGGGGCTCTATGGCTACACCTTC. This chain uses TRBV6-5 with TRBJ1-2, with 9 bases lining up with TRBD1. V lost 4 bases and J lost 4; bases outside the gene matches: 4. Germline CDR1 is MNHEY and CDR2 is SVGAGI. This CDR3 contains 14 residues.

The CDR3 DNA is TGTGCCAGCAGCTTGGACGGCGGGGGGGCCACCTACGAGCAGTACTTC. Its protein is CASSLDGGGATYEQYF. V gene TRBV5-4 combines with J gene TRBJ2-7; 9 bases fit TRBD2. CDR1 and CDR2 (germline): SGHNT, YYREEE (reference sequence). Trimming took 0 bases from V and 2 from J; bases not matched to a gene: 6. This CDR3 has 16 residues.

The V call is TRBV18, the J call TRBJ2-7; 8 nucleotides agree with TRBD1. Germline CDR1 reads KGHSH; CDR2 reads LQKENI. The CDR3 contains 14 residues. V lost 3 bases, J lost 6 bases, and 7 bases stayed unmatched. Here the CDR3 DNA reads TGTGCCAGCTCACCCCCGACAGGGACAGGCGAGCAGTACTTC. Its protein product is CASSPPTGTGEQYF.

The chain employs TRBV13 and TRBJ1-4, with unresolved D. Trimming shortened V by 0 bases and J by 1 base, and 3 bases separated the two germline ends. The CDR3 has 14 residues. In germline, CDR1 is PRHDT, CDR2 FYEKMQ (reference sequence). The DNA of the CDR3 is TGTGCCAGCAGCTTAGGCCTAACTAATGAAAAACTGTTTTTT. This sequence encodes CASSLGLTNEKLFF.

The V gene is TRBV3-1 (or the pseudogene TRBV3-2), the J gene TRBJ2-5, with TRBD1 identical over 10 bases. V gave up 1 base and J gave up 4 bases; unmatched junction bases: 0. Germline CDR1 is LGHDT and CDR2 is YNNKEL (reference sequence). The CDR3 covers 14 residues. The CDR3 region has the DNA TGTGCCAGCAGCCAAGGGACAGGGGGAGAGACCCAGTACTTC. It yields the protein CASSQGTGGETQYF.

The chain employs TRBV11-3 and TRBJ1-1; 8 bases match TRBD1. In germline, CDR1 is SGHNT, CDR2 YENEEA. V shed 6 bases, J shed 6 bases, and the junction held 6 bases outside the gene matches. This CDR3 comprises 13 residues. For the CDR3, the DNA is TGTGCCAGCAGGGACAGGGACGAGGCTGAAGCTTTCTTT. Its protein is CASRDRDEAEAFF.

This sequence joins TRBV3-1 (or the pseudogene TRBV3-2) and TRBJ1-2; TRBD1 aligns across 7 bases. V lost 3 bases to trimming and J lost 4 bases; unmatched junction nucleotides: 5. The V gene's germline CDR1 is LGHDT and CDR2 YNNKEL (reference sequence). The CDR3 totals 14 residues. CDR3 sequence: CASSHLRDSYGYTF. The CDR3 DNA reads TGTGCCAGCAGCCATCTCCGGGACAGCTATGGCTACACCTTC.

The CDR3 here is CASSQDPAGNSPLHF. The CDR3 bases are TGCGCCAGCAGCCAAGATCCGGCAGGGAATTCACCCCTCCACTTT. V and J are TRBV4-3 and TRBJ1-6; D perhaps matches TRBD1 (5 bases). The V end lost 0 bases, the J end lost 7 bases, and 10 bases lay between the germline ends. CDR1 is LGHNA and CDR2 is YSLEER in the germline V gene. The CDR3 spans 15 residues.

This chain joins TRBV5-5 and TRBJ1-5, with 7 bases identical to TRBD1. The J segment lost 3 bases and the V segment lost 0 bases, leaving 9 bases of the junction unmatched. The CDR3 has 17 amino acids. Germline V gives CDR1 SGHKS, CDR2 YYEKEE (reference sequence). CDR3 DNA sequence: TGTGCCAGCAGCTTGGCCCCGACAGGGTCGGACAATCAGCCCCAGCATTTT. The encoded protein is CASSLAPTGSDNQPQHF.

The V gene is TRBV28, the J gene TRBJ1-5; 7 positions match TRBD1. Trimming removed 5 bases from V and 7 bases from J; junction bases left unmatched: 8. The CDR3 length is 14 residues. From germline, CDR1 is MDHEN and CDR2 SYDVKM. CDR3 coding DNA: TGTGCCAGCAGTGGAGGGGGCGCGGAGCAGCCCCAGCATTTT. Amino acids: CASSGGGAEQPQHF.

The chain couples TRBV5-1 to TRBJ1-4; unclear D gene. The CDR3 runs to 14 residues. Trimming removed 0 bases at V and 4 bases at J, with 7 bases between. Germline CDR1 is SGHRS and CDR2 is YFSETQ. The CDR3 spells CASSLGADNEKLFF. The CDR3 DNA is TGCGCCAGCAGCTTGGGGGCAGATAATGAAAAACTGTTTTTT.

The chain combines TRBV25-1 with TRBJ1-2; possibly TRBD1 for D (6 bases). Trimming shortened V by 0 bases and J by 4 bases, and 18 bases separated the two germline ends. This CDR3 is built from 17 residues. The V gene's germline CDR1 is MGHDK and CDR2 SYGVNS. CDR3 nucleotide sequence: TGTGCCAGCAGTGAATATATTTTAGGGGGGGCAGTCTATGGCTACACCTTC. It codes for CASSEYILGGAVYGYTF.

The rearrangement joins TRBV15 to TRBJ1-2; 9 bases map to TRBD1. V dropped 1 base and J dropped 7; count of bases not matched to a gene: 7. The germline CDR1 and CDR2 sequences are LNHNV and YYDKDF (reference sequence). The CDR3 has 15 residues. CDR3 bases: TGTGCCACCAGCAGAGGCGGACAGGGGAATGGTGGCTACACCTTC. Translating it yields CATSRGGQGNGGYTF.

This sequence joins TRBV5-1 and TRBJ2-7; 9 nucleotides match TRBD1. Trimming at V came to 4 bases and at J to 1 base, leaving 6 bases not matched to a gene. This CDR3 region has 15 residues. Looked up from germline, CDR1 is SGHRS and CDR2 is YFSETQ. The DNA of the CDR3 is TGCGCCAGCAGCCGGGGACAGGGAATTTCCTACGAGCAGTACTTC. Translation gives CASSRGQGISYEQYF.

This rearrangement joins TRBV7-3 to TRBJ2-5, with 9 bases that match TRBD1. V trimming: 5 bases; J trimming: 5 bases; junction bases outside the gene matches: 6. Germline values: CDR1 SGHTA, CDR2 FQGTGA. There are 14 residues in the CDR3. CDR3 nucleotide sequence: TGTGCCAGCAGCCCTGGACAGGGGAGGGAGACCCAGTACTTC. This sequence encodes CASSPGQGRETQYF.

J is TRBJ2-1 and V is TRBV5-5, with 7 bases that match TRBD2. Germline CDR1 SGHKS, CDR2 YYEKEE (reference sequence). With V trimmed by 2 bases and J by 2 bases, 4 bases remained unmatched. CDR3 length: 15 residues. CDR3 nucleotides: TGTGCCAGCAGCTTATGGACTAGTGCCTACAATGAGCAGTTCTTC. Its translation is CASSLWTSAYNEQFF.